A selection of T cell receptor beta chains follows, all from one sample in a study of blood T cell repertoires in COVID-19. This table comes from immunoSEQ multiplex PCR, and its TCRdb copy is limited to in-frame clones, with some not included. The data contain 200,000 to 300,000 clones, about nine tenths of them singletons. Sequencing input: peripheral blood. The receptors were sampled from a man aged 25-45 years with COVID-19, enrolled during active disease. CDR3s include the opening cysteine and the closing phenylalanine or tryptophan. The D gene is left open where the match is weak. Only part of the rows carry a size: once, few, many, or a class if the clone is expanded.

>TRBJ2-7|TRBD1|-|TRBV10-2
TGCGCCAGCAGTGGTCGACAGGGTCAGAAATACGAGCAGTACTTC
CASSGRQGQKYEQYF
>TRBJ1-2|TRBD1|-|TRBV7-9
TGTGCCAGCAGCTCCCAGGGGGCAGTAGGCTACACCTTC
CASSSQGAVGYTF
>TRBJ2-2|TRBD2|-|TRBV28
TGTGCTATCCGATCCAGAAGAGGCGGGGGGGCCAGCAGCACCGGGGAGCTGTTTTTT
CAIRSRRGGGASSTGELFF
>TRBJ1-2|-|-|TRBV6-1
TGTGCCAGCAGTGTTTTCTTGGGGGCCCCAGGTCGCGGCTACACCTTC
CASSVFLGAPGRGYTF
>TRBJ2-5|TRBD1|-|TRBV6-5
TGTGCCAGCAGTTTTACAGGGGGCGCGGAGACCCAGTACTTC
CASSFTGGAETQYF
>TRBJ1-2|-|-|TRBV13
TGTGCCAGCAGCTTAGGACAGGGAAGGGGCTACACCTTC
CASSLGQGRGYTF
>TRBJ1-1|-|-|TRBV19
TGTGCCAGTAGTGTACAGGGAGTACTCCCTGAAGCTTTCTTT
CASSVQGVLPEAFF
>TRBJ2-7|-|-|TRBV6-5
TGTGCCAGCAGCCCGGACAGTCCCTACGAGCAGTACTTC
CASSPDSPYEQYF
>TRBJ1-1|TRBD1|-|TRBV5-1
TGCGCCAGCAGCCCAGACAGGGTCGAATTCGCTGAAGCTTTCTTT
CASSPDRVEFAEAFF
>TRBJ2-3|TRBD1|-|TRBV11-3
TGTGCCAGCAGCTTAGATCTGTCTTGGGACAGGGGGACAGATACGCAGTATTTT
CASSLDLSWDRGTDTQYF
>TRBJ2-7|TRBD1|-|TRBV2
TGTGCCAGCAGGCAAGCTGGGGACAGTTTTTACGAGCAGTACTTC
CASRQAGDSFYEQYF
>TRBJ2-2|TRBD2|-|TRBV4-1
TGCGCCAGCAGCCAAGATCCGGGGGGGATCACCGGGGAGCTGTTTTTT
CASSQDPGGITGELFF
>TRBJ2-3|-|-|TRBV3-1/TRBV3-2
TGTGCCAGCAGCCATTTCGACGGGGGCACAGATACGCAGTATTTT
CASSHFDGGTDTQYF
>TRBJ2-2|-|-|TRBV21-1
TGTGCCAGCACCCTTTATCGGAACACCGGGGAGCTGTTTTTT
CASTLYRNTGELFF
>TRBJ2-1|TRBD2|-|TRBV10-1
TGCGCCAGCAGCGGGGGGGCCTACAATGAGCAGTTCTTC
CASSGGAYNEQFF
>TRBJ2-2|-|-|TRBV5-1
TGCGCCAGCAGCGGAGATGGGGGCCCCGGGGAGCTGTTTTTT
CASSGDGGPGELFF
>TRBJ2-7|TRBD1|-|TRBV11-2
TGTGCCAGCAGTCCGGGACAGGGGGATTACGAGCAGTACTTC
CASSPGQGDYEQYF
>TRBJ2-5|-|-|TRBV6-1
TGTGCCAGCAGTGAAGGCGCAGGGACTCAAGAGACCCAGTACTTC
CASSEGAGTQETQYF
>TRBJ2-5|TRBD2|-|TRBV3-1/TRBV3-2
TGTGCCAGCAGCCAAGTTAGCGGGGGCCCCAGTCAGTACTTC
CASSQVSGGPSQYF
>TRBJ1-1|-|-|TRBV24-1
TGTGCCACCAGTGATTCGGCCCGCGGCGGCACTGAAGCTTTCTTT
CATSDSARGGTEAFF
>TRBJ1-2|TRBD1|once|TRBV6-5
TGTGCCAGCAGCGCTGGACAGGGCGACTATGGCTACACCTTC
CASSAGQGDYGYTF
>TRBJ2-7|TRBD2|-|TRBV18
TGTGCCAGCTCACCTGAAGGGACTAGCGGCGAGCAGTACTTC
CASSPEGTSGEQYF
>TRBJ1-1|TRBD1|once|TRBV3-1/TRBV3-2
TGTGCCAGCAGCCCCGCGAGCGGGACAGGGGACACTGAAGCTTTCTTT
CASSPASGTGDTEAFF
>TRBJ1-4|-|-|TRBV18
TGTGCCAGCTCACGGGGACGGGGGGATGAAAAACTGTTTTTT
CASSRGRGDEKLFF
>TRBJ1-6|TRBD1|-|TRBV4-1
TGCGCCAGCAGCCGCCCGACAGGGAATAATTCACCCCTCCACTTT
CASSRPTGNNSPLHF
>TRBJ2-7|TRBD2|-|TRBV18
TGTGCCAGCTCATCTTTACTCGCGGGGGGGGGCTACGAGCAGTACTTC
CASSSLLAGGGYEQYF
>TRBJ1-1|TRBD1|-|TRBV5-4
TGTGCCAGCAGCGGACAGGGATCGGGCACTGAAGCTTTCTTT
CASSGQGSGTEAFF
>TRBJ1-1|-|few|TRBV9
TGTGCCAGCAGCGTAGGCGGGGGCCCCATGAACACTGAAGCTTTCTTT
CASSVGGGPMNTEAFF
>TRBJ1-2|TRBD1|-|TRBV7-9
TGTGCCAGCAGCTCAAGGGACAGGGGGGTCTATGGCTACACCTTC
CASSSRDRGVYGYTF
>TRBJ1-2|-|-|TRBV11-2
TGTGCCAGCAGCTCCTTCGGAGAGGGGGCTAACTATGGCTACACCTTC
CASSSFGEGANYGYTF
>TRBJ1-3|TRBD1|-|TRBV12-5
TGTGCTAGTGGTTCGGAGACAGGGGGCCTCTCTGGAAACACCATATATTTT
CASGSETGGLSGNTIYF
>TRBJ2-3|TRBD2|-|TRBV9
TGTGCCAGCAGCTTCCCCGGGGGGGGAGCTGATACGCAGTATTTT
CASSFPGGGADTQYF
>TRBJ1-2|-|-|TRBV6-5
TGTGCCAGCAGCGCAGGGCTCAACTATGGCTACACCTTC
CASSAGLNYGYTF
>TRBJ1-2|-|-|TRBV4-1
TGCGCCAGCAGCCAAGGAGGACAGACATTCTATGGCTACACCTTC
CASSQGGQTFYGYTF
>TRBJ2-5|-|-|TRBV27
TGTGCCAGCAGTTTATGGGCAGGCACACAAGAGACCCAGTACTTC
CASSLWAGTQETQYF
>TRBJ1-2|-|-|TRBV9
TGTGCCAGCAGTCGAAGTTCGGGACACAATAACTATGGCTACACCTTC
CASSRSSGHNNYGYTF
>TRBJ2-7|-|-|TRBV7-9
TGTGCCAGCAGCCCTTTGACGGAGGGCTACGAGCAGTACTTC
CASSPLTEGYEQYF
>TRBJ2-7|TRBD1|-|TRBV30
TGTGCCTGGAGTGCGACAGGGGGGGCCTACGAGCAGTACTTC
CAWSATGGAYEQYF
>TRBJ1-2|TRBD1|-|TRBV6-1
TGTGCCAGCAGTGAAGAGATGGACAGGATCTATGGCTACACCTTC
CASSEEMDRIYGYTF
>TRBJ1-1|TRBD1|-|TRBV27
TGTGCCAGCAGTCCCCTCGACAGGGGAGTAGAAGCTTTCTTT
CASSPLDRGVEAFF
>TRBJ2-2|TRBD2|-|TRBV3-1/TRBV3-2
TGTGCCAGCAGCCAGCGGGGGGGCCTAAACACCGGGGAGCTGTTTTTT
CASSQRGGLNTGELFF
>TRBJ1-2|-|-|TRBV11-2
TGTGCCAGCAGCTTAGTGGGCAGGGGCTATGGCTACACCTTC
CASSLVGRGYGYTF
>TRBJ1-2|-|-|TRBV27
TGTGCCAGCAGTTTTTGGACTTTTCAGATCTATGGCTACACCTTC
CASSFWTFQIYGYTF
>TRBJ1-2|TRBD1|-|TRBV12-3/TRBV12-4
TGTGCCAGCAGTACCGGACAGGGCTATGGCTACACCTTC
CASSTGQGYGYTF
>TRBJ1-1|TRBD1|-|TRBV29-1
TGCAGCGTGGGGACAGGAGGGAACACTGAAGCTTTCTTT
CSVGTGGNTEAFF
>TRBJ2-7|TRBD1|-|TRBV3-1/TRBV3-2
TGTGCCAGCAGCCAAGAGGTTAGGGGGCGGTACGAGCAGTACTTC
CASSQEVRGRYEQYF
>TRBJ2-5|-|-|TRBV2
TGTGCCAGCATTCTAGAGACCCAGTACTTC
CASILETQYF
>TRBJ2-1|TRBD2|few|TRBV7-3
TGTGCCAGCAGCTTATACGGGGGGGCCCCCAATGAGCAGTTCTTC
CASSLYGGAPNEQFF